This T cell receptor beta chain was obtained from a study of cytomegalovirus exposure and HLA in healthy donors (dated 2017 in TCRdb). With regard to the full study: In an earlier analysis of about 560 of the donors, 276 Gb of sequence data and just under 120 million unique TCR beta sequences from 150 million to 200 million T cells were reported. To decide whether each TCR beta V gene segment behaved as functional or pseudogenic, an earlier analysis of some 600 of the donors relied on high-throughput TCR beta sequencing. Rather than drawing on any new phenotypic data, the later analysis identified candidate immune exposures from TCR beta sequences and the way those sequences occurred across donors. In a later analysis, previously published TCR beta repertoires from 500 to 750 donors were re-analyzed and high-resolution HLA genotyping was added so that TCR occurrence patterns could be studied. The number of donors typed differed by locus, with about 629-640 for A, B, C, DRB1 and DQB1, approximately 500 for DQA1, 600 to 610 for DPA1, and approximately 470 for DPB1. Along with the roughly 710-subject first cohort, a separate validation cohort of 120 different subjects was used. The T cell repertoires of 550 to 850 subjects were profiled by immunosequencing and related to cytomegalovirus serostatus. To predict cytomegalovirus infection status, the study combined high-throughput TCR immunosequencing, statistical association of individual TCRs with disease status, and machine learning. Donor age, sex, ethnicity and CMV serostatus were compiled alongside the repertoire data. A later genetic analysis used genome-wide SNP genotypes for about 65% of the 666 donors, treating that subset as a discovery cohort. Every repertoire in the discovery cohort had been generated on one and the same sequencing platform. On average, roughly 240,000 unique TCR beta nucleotide sequences were sequenced per donor among more than 350 genotyped donors of the cohort, with 15% to 20% of those sequences being non-productive. An early release that covered roughly 600 HLA-typed donors contained approximately 300 gigabases of sequencing data and around 80 million unique TCR sequences. Several DR-DQ haplotypes were treated as single units for association and clustering because of strong linkage in the cohort. Of the 350 to 400 genotyped donors, 65% to 90% fell in the genetic ancestry cluster associated with self-reported Caucasian donors. Both class I and class II loci were covered by HLA typing, at four-digit resolution. The study was designed to test whether signatures of past pathogen exposure could be identified by cataloging public T cell receptors. On the study overall, not on this receptor specifically: According to a later genetic analysis, donors in an Asian-associated ancestry cluster had fewer N-insertions in productive TCRs than the roughly 700-donor mean. The cohort was sequenced for TCR beta chains only, and without alpha or paired-chain data the features that could be detected were limited. Strong co-occurrence of HLA alleles, especially DR and DQ, made assigning TCR associations to individual alleles difficult. Sequencing depth was assumed to be roughly uniform across donors in the presence/absence analyses, though that assumption may not hold. In both the original and validation cohorts, the classifier was reported to diagnose cytomegalovirus status with high specificity and sensitivity. Most TCR sequences were observed very rarely across donors, whereas some public TCRs were present in many individuals. Linkage disequilibrium might explain the correlated functional status among segregating V segments, but an unknown experimental factor could not be excluded. According to a later analysis, TCR association rates differed among HLA loci, with DRB1 alleles showing the most associated TCRs and HLA-C alleles showing the fewest. According to the authors, the approach could potentially be generalized to other disease states and immunological phenotypes. In an earlier analysis of 587 of the donors, most TCR beta V segments were observed in productive rearrangements about 90% or about 30% of the time, broadly matching IMGT annotations. In the study, 164 TCR beta chains were listed as associated with cytomegalovirus. At a false discovery rate of 0.05, a later analysis linked 16,951 TCR beta sequences to specific HLA alleles. A cluster of highly shared sequence variants was judged likely to be a technical artifact of the sequencing pipeline. Because counts were too low, under 20 rarely observed V segments, including chromosome 9 orphons, were left out of the earlier analysis of over 550 of the donors. A few of the identified cytomegalovirus-associated TCR beta chains were confirmed in vitro to be specific for cytomegalovirus antigens. A further reported finding was that TCR beta sequences accurately predicted the HLA-A and HLA-B alleles for most subjects in the first cohort. Because some donors lacked HLA typing at each locus, the association tests relied only on the typed subset. Several of the top co-occurrence clusters appeared to be linked to parvovirus B19, influenza, CMV and Epstein-Barr virus, according to a later analysis. According to a later analysis, most CMV-associated TCR beta chains appeared to be HLA-restricted, and the HLA associations seemed to be driven largely by CMV exposure. The only immune exposure information available for the cohort was CMV serostatus. A later analysis found that HLA-associated TCR beta chains were more clonally expanded and had lower generation probabilities than equally common non-associated chains. An association between a missense DCLRE1C variant and V-gene and J-gene trimming of TCR beta chains was found in a later genetic analysis and replicated in an independent cohort. Because the 87-base-pair reads could not distinguish some IMGT-functional V segments, including TRBV6-2 and TRBV6-3, those segments were excluded.

The cohort consisted of some 730 healthy bone marrow donors. At the time of sampling, all cohort members were nominally healthy, though unrecorded immune exposures were likely present. The donor was CMV seropositive and belonged to the group of 250 to 350 seropositive cohort members. Each donor provided a peripheral blood sample, and peripheral blood mononuclear cells were used for TCR beta sequencing. The Qiagen DNeasy Blood Extraction Kit was used to extract genomic DNA from the blood cell samples. Comment on this clone: Its antigen is not yet known. Base quality data are lacking; no much larger clone is found one base away.

In the germline V gene, CDR1 corresponds to MNHNS and CDR2 to SASEGT. V has 7 bases trimmed and J has 7 bases trimmed; junction bases matching no gene number 8. Including cysteine and phenylalanine, the CDR3 has 14 amino acids. Just CDR3 DNA is preserved here, 42 bases in frame from base 1. The receptor library was made with the immunoSEQ multiplex PCR assay. The multiplex PCR relied on a mix of 60 forward primers for TCR Vbeta segments and 13 reverse primers for TCR Jbeta segments. The CDR3 region of rearranged TCR beta genes was amplified from genomic DNA by a multiplex PCR assay. On the Illumina HiSeq System, the amplified TCR beta libraries were sequenced as 87-base-pair reads. The authors' analysis ran thus. In a later analysis, some 80 million unique TCR beta chains were counted across the 500 to 850 repertoires, and roughly 9.9 million of these chains were shared by at least two donors. Raw reads were error-corrected and collapsed into unique sequences by a nearest-neighbor algorithm in which closely related sequences were merged to remove PCR and sequencing errors. To assign V, D and J gene segments, CDR3 sequences were aligned to IMGT reference sequences. Each retained sequence needed at least a six-nucleotide match to both a V gene segment and a J gene segment. A rearrangement was called productive if the CDR3 had no stop codons and remained in frame with V and J, and every other rearrangement was called non-productive. CDR3 was defined by IMGT convention, running from the second conserved V-encoded cysteine to the conserved J-encoded phenylalanine. The earlier analysis of 500 to 650 of the donors excluded any sequence lacking an unambiguous match to a single V gene segment. An earlier analysis of about 590 of the donors classified V segments as functional when productive rearrangements were above 56.7% and as segregating when the standard deviation between donors was above 5%. To diagnose cytomegalovirus status from the catalog of TCR beta chain sequences, a statistical classification framework was built. In a later analysis, V and J genes were assigned by comparing TCR nucleotide sequences against IMGT/GENE-DB human TR gene sequences. In a later analysis, CDR3 sequences and most-parsimonious VDJ recombination scenarios were assigned using the TCRdist pipeline. A later analysis defined each TCR beta chain by its CDR3 amino acid sequence plus V-gene family, and excluded reads lacking a unique V-gene family. As a way to deal with suspected cross-contamination and a sequencing artifact, a later analysis dropped roughly 600 nucleotide sequences that were highly shared and had low generation probability. In a later analysis, a clonal expansion index was calculated for each public chain from normalized within-repertoire ranks of inferred template counts. In a later analysis, generation probabilities were computed using a VDJ recombination model fitted to out-of-frame rearrangements, and the results were checked against IGoR. A later analysis scored TCR-TCR, TCR-HLA and TCR-CMV co-occurrence with hypergeometric tests, applying a repertoire-size bias correction to TCR pairs. In a later analysis, false discovery rates were estimated by permuting HLA or CMV assignments 20 times. A later analysis grouped co-occurring TCRs with DBSCAN, adding TCRdist sequence similarity when clustering within HLA-allele-positive subsets. Co-occurrence clustering excluded repertoires with fewer than 30,000 or more than 120,000 public chains, plus five with anomalous nucleotide sharing. The table was pulled from immuneACCESS by TCRdb, which kept in-frame rearrangements only. Such tables lose some clones; where checked, under half of the loss comes from unresolved V genes, and the rest has no known cause. The V and J calls and clone size are taken from that table; D and trimming were inferred from the DNA. The sample contains approximately 160,000 clones, about 75% of them found a single time. 7% to 9% of the sample is taken by the ten largest.

The V and J genes are TRBV6-1 and TRBJ2-7; 12 of the junction bases match TRBD2. Sequencing was done on a sample of PBMCs. This TCR was sampled from a male donor in good health and CMV-seropositive. CDR3 sequence: CASNPSGGAEEQYF. DNA sequence: TGTGCCAGCAATCCTAGCGGGGGGGCAGAAGAGCAGTACTTC.